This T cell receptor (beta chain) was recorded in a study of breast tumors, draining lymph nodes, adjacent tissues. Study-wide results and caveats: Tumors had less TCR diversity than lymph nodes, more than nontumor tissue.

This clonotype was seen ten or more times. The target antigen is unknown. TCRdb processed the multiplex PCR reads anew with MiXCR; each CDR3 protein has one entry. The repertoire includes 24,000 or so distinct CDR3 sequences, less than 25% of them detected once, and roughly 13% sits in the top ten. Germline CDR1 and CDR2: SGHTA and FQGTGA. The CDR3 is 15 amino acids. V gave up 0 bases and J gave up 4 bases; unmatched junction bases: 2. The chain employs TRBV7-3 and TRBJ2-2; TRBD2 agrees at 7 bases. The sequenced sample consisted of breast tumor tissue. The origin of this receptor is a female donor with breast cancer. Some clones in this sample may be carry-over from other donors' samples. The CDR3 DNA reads TGTGCCAGCAGCTTAACTAGCGGGTTCACCGGGGAGCTGTTTTTT. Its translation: CASSLTSGFTGELFF. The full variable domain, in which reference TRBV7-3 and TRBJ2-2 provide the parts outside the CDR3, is GAGVSQTPSNKVTEKGKYVELRCDPISGHTALYWYRQSLGQGPEFLIYFQGTGAADDSGLPNDRFFAVRPEGSVSTLKIQRTERGDSAVYLCASSLTSGFTGELFFGEGSRLTVL.